This passage covers 25 T cell receptor beta chains from one sample sequenced in a study of cytomegalovirus exposure and HLA in healthy donors. Measured with immunoSEQ multiplex PCR; TCRdb has only the in-frame clones, and not every one. Here the sample spans some 54,000 clones, around nine tenths being singletons. Sequencing was carried out using PBMCs. The receptors shown here come from a man between 18 and 35 years old in good health and CMV-seronegative.

The genes are TRBV4-1 and TRBJ2-7; no clear D. The CDR3 loop spans 13 amino acids. Germline V lookup: CDR1 MGHRA, CDR2 YSYEKL. Between the trimmed V and J ends, which lost 2 bases and 3 bases, there was a span of 8 bases. The chain's CDR3 is CASSQLSGYEQYF. In DNA form, the CDR3 reads TGCGCCAGCAGCCAACTGAGTGGCTACGAGCAGTACTTC.

V and J are TRBV16 and TRBJ1-1, with D perhaps TRBD1 (5 bases). The CDR3 contains 13 residues. Germline CDR1 reads KGHSY; CDR2 reads FQNENV. V lost 2 bases, J lost 7 bases, and 11 bases lay in between. CDR3 protein: CASSQPDSYEAFF. The CDR3 DNA reads TGTGCCAGCAGCCAACCCGACAGCTATGAAGCTTTCTTT. Supplemented by reference TRBV16 and TRBJ1-1, the full variable domain reads GEEVAQTPKHLVRGEGQKAKLYCAPIKGHSYVFWYQQVLKNEFKFLISFQNENVFDETGMPKERFSAKCLPNSPCSLEIQATKLEDSAVYFCASSQPDSYEAFFGQGTRLTVV.

The chain has TRBV6-1 and TRBJ1-5, with TRBD1 matching over 7 bases. The CDR3 consists of 15 residues. Germline CDR1 MNHNS, CDR2 SASEGT. The V gene end was trimmed by 1 base and the J gene end by 4 bases; junction bases not matched to a gene: 4. The CDR3 loop is CASSEGTGVNQPQHF. The CDR3 DNA follows: TGTGCCAGCAGTGAAGGGACAGGTGTTAATCAGCCCCAGCATTTT.

The genes are TRBV11-2 and TRBJ2-3; D might be TRBD1 (5 bases). CDR3 size: 17 residues. The germline V gene encodes CDR1 SGHAT and CDR2 FQNNGV. V dropped 5 bases and J dropped 2 bases, with 20 bases sitting between them. CDR3 protein: CASSVVGHPVVTDTQYF. CDR3 DNA: TGTGCCAGCAGCGTAGTTGGACACCCCGTTGTCACAGATACGCAGTATTTT. The whole variable domain, remainder taken from reference TRBV11-2 and TRBJ2-3, is EAGVAQSPRYKIIEKRQSVAFWCNPISGHATLYWYQQILGQGPKLLIQFQNNGVVDDSQLPKDRFSAERLKGVDSTLKIQPAKLEDSAVYLCASSVVGHPVVTDTQYFGPGTRLTVL.

V gene TRBV28 combines with J gene TRBJ2-7; 13 bases fit TRBD2. The V gene end was trimmed by 4 bases and the J gene end by 8 bases; junction bases not matched to a gene: 11. CDR3 length: 16 amino acids. Germline CDR1 is MDHEN and CDR2 is SYDVKM. CDR3 sequence reads: CASSSTRTSGSLQQYF. In DNA, the CDR3 is TGTGCCAGCAGTTCCACCCGGACTAGCGGGAGTTTACAGCAGTACTTC.

The chain uses TRBV2 and TRBJ2-1; 11 bases map to TRBD2. The V gene's germline CDR1 is SNHLY and CDR2 FYNNEI. The V gene end was trimmed by 9 bases and the J gene end by 7 bases; junction bases not matched to a gene: 2. This CDR3 has 12 residues. The CDR3 sequence: CASSGRENEQFF. The DNA of the CDR3 is TGTGCCAGTAGCGGGAGGGAGAATGAGCAGTTCTTC.

The count of this clone is one. V is TRBV11-2 and J is TRBJ2-3; D perhaps matches TRBD2 (6 bases). There are 14 residues in the CDR3. Germline CDR1 reads SGHAT; CDR2 reads FQNNGV. V shed 3 bases and J shed 2 bases, with 9 bases lying between them. CDR3 bases: TGTGCCAGCAGCTTTGGGACTCTCACAGATACGCAGTATTTT. It yields the protein CASSFGTLTDTQYF. The variable domain in full, with the rest retrieved from reference TRBV11-2 and TRBJ2-3, is EAGVAQSPRYKIIEKRQSVAFWCNPISGHATLYWYQQILGQGPKLLIQFQNNGVVDDSQLPKDRFSAERLKGVDSTLKIQPAKLEDSAVYLCASSFGTLTDTQYFGPGTRLTVL.

The rearrangement uses TRBV19 and TRBJ2-2, with D possibly being TRBD1 (6 bases). Trimming stripped 1 base from V and 10 bases from J, with 16 bases between. From germline, CDR1 is LNHDA and CDR2 SQIVND (reference sequence). This CDR3 contains 15 residues. CDR3 loop: CASSIGRHRVEELFF. CDR3 in DNA: TGTGCCAGTAGTATAGGGAGACACAGGGTCGAGGAGCTGTTTTTT.

The chain recombines TRBV2 with TRBJ1-1; no clear D gene. V was shortened by 5 bases and J by 3 bases, with 7 bases between the two germline ends. The CDR3 has 12 amino acids. Germline V CDR1 and CDR2: SNHLY, FYNNEI. The CDR3 spells CASSTGYTEAFF. CDR3 nucleotide sequence: TGTGCCAGCAGTACGGGGTACACTGAAGCTTTCTTT.

The chain links TRBV5-1 to TRBJ2-2, with D perhaps TRBD1 (5 bases). This CDR3 contains 16 residues. The ends were cut back, 4 bases at V and 0 bases at J, with 13 bases in the middle. CDR1 SGHRS and CDR2 YFSETQ come from the germline V gene. In DNA form, the CDR3 reads TGCGCCAGCAGCCGATTTCCGGACACGAACACCGGGGAGCTGTTTTTT. Amino acids: CASSRFPDTNTGELFF.

The chain carries TRBV27 and TRBJ2-5, with D possibly matching TRBD2 (5 bases). CDR1 is MNHEY and CDR2 is SMNVEV in the germline V gene (reference sequence). V lost 5 bases, J lost 2 bases, and 12 bases lay in between. The CDR3 is 14 residues long. CDR3 in DNA: TGTGCCAGCAGTCCCCGGGAACAGCAAGAGACCCAGTACTTC. Amino acid sequence: CASSPREQQETQYF.

V usage is TRBV6-4 and J usage is TRBJ2-1, with D tentatively TRBD1 (6 bases). The ends were cut back, 7 bases at V and 8 bases at J, with 21 bases in the middle. This CDR3 is built from 15 residues. Germline assignment: CDR1 MRHNA and CDR2 SNTAGT. The DNA for the CDR3 is TGTGCCAGCACTAAGGACAGCACAGGGCAGGATGAGCAGTTCTTC. Translation: CASTKDSTGQDEQFF.

This rearrangement joins TRBV9 to TRBJ2-7, with TRBD1 matching 10 bases. This CDR3 has 17 residues. Germline CDR1 is SGDLS and CDR2 is YYNGEE. V lost 0 bases, J lost 2 bases, and 8 bases stayed unmatched. The DNA for the CDR3 is TGTGCCAGCAGCGTAGAAGGGTCGGGACAGGGGCCCTACGAGCAGTACTTC. It codes for CASSVEGSGQGPYEQYF.

The chain links TRBV6-5 to TRBJ2-2; D is uncertain. Per the germline V gene, CDR1 is MNHEY and CDR2 is SVGAGI. V lost 6 bases and J 4 bases, leaving 12 bases between the germline ends. This CDR3 region has 14 residues. CDR3: CASSINQATGELFF. The CDR3 nucleotides read TGTGCCAGCAGCATAAATCAAGCCACCGGGGAGCTGTTTTTT.

The genes are TRBV14 and TRBJ2-7; 9 bases map to TRBD1. This CDR3 is 13 amino acids long. Germline CDR1 reads SGHDN; CDR2 reads FVKESK. After removal of 4 bases from V and 2 bases from J, the junction contained 0 bases not matched to a gene. The CDR3, as DNA: TGTGCCAGCAGCCGACAGGGGGCCTACGAGCAGTACTTC. Amino acids: CASSRQGAYEQYF.

The chain recombines TRBV29-1 with TRBJ1-5; 8 bases align to TRBD1. Looked up from germline, CDR1 is SQVTM and CDR2 is ANQGSEA. With 6 bases clipped from V and 4 bases from J, the junction kept 8 bases outside the gene matches. This CDR3 has 14 amino acids. Written as DNA, the CDR3 is TGCAGCGTCCCACAGGGGGTCATTAATCAGCCCCAGCATTTT. Residues: CSVPQGVINQPQHF.

The CDR3 loop reads CASTNGGVGSGANVLTF. The CDR3 DNA reads as TGTGCCAGCACCAACGGGGGGGTAGGGTCTGGGGCCAACGTCCTGACTTTC. The J gene is TRBJ2-6, the V gene TRBV28; 8 nucleotides line up with TRBD2. CDR1 and CDR2 from the germline V gene are MDHEN and SYDVKM. Unmatched junction bases numbered 9, after V lost 7 bases and J lost 1 base. CDR3 length: 17 amino acids.

This clone is medium-sized (0.01 to 0.1%) by share. The chain is built from TRBV4-1 and TRBJ2-1; no clear D. Trimming removed 0 bases at V and 8 bases at J, with 8 bases between. Germline lookup yields CDR1 MGHRA and CDR2 YSYEKL. This CDR3 spans 13 amino acids. The CDR3 DNA sequence: TGCGCCAGCAGCCAAGACCCAGTCGATGAGCAGTTCTTC. Translated: CASSQDPVDEQFF.

The chain employs TRBV28 and TRBJ2-7, with TRBD1 matching 7 bases. The germline V gene encodes CDR1 MDHEN and CDR2 SYDVKM. The CDR3 extends over 15 amino acids. The junction had 5 bases not matched to a gene; V was cut back by 2 bases and J by 1 base. This chain's CDR3 is CASSLTGQASYEQYF. The CDR3, as DNA: TGTGCCAGCAGTTTAACAGGACAGGCGTCCTACGAGCAGTACTTC.

This rearrangement joins TRBV5-1 to TRBJ1-5, with D perhaps matching TRBD1 (6 bases). Per germline, CDR1 SGHRS and CDR2 YFSETQ. With 0 bases removed from V and 7 bases from J, the gap between germline ends came to 14 bases. The CDR3 runs 15 residues. The chain's CDR3 is CASSLDGAQGQPQHF. In nucleotides, the CDR3 is TGCGCCAGCAGCTTGGATGGCGCCCAGGGGCAGCCCCAGCATTTT.

The chain couples TRBV28 to TRBJ2-3; TRBD1 aligns across 9 bases. Germline CDR1 MDHEN, CDR2 SYDVKM. J lost 5 bases, V lost 3 bases, and 9 bases had no gene match. This CDR3 region has 16 residues. Written as DNA, the CDR3 is TGTGCCAGCAGTTTTTACGGGACAGGGAGGGGAGATACGCAGTATTTT. It translates to CASSFYGTGRGDTQYF.

The genes are TRBV7-2 and TRBJ1-1, with D hard to call. Germline CDR1 reads SGHTA; CDR2 reads FQGNSA. The CDR3 covers 17 residues. Trimming pared 5 bases from V and 5 bases from J, leaving 24 bases between. This CDR3 reads CASSPRRFVGRGTEAFF. As DNA, the CDR3 is TGTGCCAGCAGCCCTCGGAGATTCGTGGGGAGAGGGACTGAAGCTTTCTTT. Full variable domain (rest looked up from reference TRBV7-2 and TRBJ1-1): GAGVSQSPSNKVTEKGKDVELRCDPISGHTALYWYRQSLGQGLEFLIYFQGNSAPDKSGLPSDRFSAERTGGSVSTLTIQRTQQEDSAVYLCASSPRRFVGRGTEAFFGQGTRLTVV.

The chain joins TRBV5-8 to TRBJ2-4; D not certain. Germline V gives CDR1 SGHTS, CDR2 YDEGEE. The CDR3 has 15 residues. Deletions cut 1 base from V and 0 bases from J, with 8 bases between. The CDR3 coding sequence is TGTGCCAGCAGCTTGATCTCTATAGCCAAAAACATTCAGTACTTC. Its translation is CASSLISIAKNIQYF.

The V gene is TRBV19, the J gene TRBJ2-1; D unclear. The germline V gene encodes CDR1 LNHDA and CDR2 SQIVND (reference sequence). V was pared by 6 bases and J by 5 bases, with 11 bases between. The CDR3 loop spans 13 amino acids. The CDR3 region is CASRQANHNEQFF. In DNA, the CDR3 is TGTGCCAGTAGGCAGGCTAACCACAATGAGCAGTTCTTC.

The rearrangement links TRBV2 to TRBJ2-7; D gene ambiguous. Trimming removed 2 bases from V and 2 bases from J, with 7 bases in between. The V gene's germline CDR1 is SNHLY and CDR2 FYNNEI. The CDR3 is 13 residues long. CDR3 in DNA: TGTGCCAGCAGTGAATTTACTACCTACGAGCAGTACTTC. It is translated as CASSEFTTYEQYF. The full variable domain, rest sourced from reference TRBV2 and TRBJ2-7, is EPEVTQTPSHQVTQMGQEVILRCVPISNHLYFYWYRQILGQKVEFLVSFYNNEISEKSEIFDDQFSVERPDGSNFTLKIRSTKLEDSAMYFCASSEFTTYEQYFGPGTRLTVT.